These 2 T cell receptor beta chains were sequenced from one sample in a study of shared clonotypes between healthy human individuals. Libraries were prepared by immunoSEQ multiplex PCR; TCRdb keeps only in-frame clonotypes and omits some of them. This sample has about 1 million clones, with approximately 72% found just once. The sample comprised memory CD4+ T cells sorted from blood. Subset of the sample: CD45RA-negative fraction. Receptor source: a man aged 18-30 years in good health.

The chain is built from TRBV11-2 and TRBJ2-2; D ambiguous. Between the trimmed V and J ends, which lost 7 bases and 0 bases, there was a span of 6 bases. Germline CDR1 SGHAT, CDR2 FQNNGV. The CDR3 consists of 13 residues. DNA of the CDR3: TGTGCCAGCACAACTACGAACACCGGGGAGCTGTTTTTT. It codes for CASTTTNTGELFF.

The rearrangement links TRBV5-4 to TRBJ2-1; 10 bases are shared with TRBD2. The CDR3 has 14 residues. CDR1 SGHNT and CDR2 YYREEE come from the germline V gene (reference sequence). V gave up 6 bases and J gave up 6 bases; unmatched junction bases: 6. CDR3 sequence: CASTISGGLNEQFF. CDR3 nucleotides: TGTGCCAGCACCATTAGCGGGGGGCTCAATGAGCAGTTCTTC.